This T cell receptor (beta chain) was sequenced in a study of T cells in localized non-small cell lung cancer (TCRdb year 2020). Broadly, across the study: Comparing tumors with uninvolved tumor-adjacent lungs, the study looked at the T cell repertoires of fewer than 250 patients with early-stage NSCLC. The cohort consisted of approximately 240 treatment-naive NSCLC patients whose localized lung tumors had been resected. NSCLC patients had a mean age of roughly 69 years, and 129 were male and 107 female.

This clone was observed once. There is no known antigen for this receptor. No much larger clone is present one base from it, and per-base qualities are unavailable. TCR beta CDR3 regions were sequenced from DNA using the immunoSEQ Assay. Per the authors' processing: T cell density was computed as TCR beta template counts normalized to usable DNA estimated by amplifying housekeeping genes. Richness was estimated with the preseqR package, extrapolating to 400,000 templates for PBMC samples and 120,000 templates for tissue samples. Clonality was defined as one minus Pielou's evenness. Tissue-enriched TCRs were identified through differential abundance testing performed on productive amino-acid clonotypes, with a minimum total count of 5 and an alpha of 0.1. Repertoire overlap between compartments was quantified with the Jaccard Index and Morisita Overlap Index. GLIPH clustered TCR beta CDR3s with public tetramer-defined viral CDR3s; viral motifs required at least three viral sequences plus V-gene enrichment. TCRdb carries this immuneACCESS record with in-frame sequences only. Its versions omit some clonotypes, under half of them owing to an unresolved V gene in the studies checked, with the rest unexplained. The V and J calls and the clone size are those of that table, but D and trimming were determined from the DNA. For this sample there are some 14,000 clones; approximately 89% appear just once. Roughly 2.8% of the sample lies in the top ten.

Study-wide conclusions, independent of this receptor: A median of roughly 60 of the top 100 tumor clones were detected in paired uninvolved adjacent lung, and approximately 28 of these tumor clones were also found among the top 100 clones of the paired uninvolved adjacent lung. The highest T cell clonality was observed in uninvolved tumor-adjacent lung, where clonality exceeded that of tumor, suggesting that antigenic responses were more focused in uninvolved tumor-adjacent lung. Longer overall survival was associated with higher blood T cell density, whereas shorter survival was associated with higher adjacent-lung clonality. Since the design was exploratory, TCR variables were selected using unadjusted p-values with no false-discovery rate correction. Multi-region tumor sequencing was not performed, so intratumor heterogeneity could not be excluded.

At diagnosis, tumor, uninvolved tumor-adjacent lung and peripheral blood were collected and then preserved as a mix of FFPE and fresh-frozen material. Blood samples were analyzed as peripheral blood mononuclear cells for TCR repertoire profiling. Trimmed from V: 0 bases; trimmed from J: 3 bases; junction bases lacking a gene match: 6. CDR3 length: 15 amino acids, cysteine to phenylalanine. Only the CDR3 portion is preserved as DNA: 45 bases, with reading frame beginning at the first base. Reading the germline V gene gives CDR1 SGDLS and CDR2 YYNGEE. The chain was built from TRBV9 and TRBJ2-7; 7 middle bases align to TRBD2. The specimen comprised peripheral blood mononuclear cells, sampled before any cancer treatment. The receptor's source is a man aged 40 to 75 with stage III lung adenocarcinoma. The DNA sequence is given as TGTGCCAGCAGCGTAGCGGCTAGCGGTGGCTACGAGCAGTACTTC. The resulting protein is CASSVAASGGYEQYF.